This TCR beta chain was sequenced during a study of T cells in Graves' hyperthyroidism and ophthalmopathy. Germline V CDR1 and CDR2: LNHDA, SQIVND (reference sequence). Trimming cost V 10 bases and J 7 bases; bases outside gene matches: 6. CDR3 length: 11 residues. The CDR3 regions of TCR beta were amplified from RNA transcripts. RT-PCR in the first round (using the HTBI primer set) targeted the TCR CDR3. MiXCR was run by TCRdb on the multiplex PCR reads, yielding one entry per CDR3 protein. This repertoire shows over 500,000 distinct CDR3 sequences, around 16% found once; its top ten account for 29%.

This sequence originates from a woman aged 25 to 45 with Graves' ophthalmopathy. The chain links TRBV19 to TRBJ1-2; 7 positions agree with TRBD1. Sequencing was performed on blood. This chain's CDR3 is CANKTGCGYTF. CDR3 DNA: TGTGCCAATAAGACAGGGTGTGGCTACACCTTC.